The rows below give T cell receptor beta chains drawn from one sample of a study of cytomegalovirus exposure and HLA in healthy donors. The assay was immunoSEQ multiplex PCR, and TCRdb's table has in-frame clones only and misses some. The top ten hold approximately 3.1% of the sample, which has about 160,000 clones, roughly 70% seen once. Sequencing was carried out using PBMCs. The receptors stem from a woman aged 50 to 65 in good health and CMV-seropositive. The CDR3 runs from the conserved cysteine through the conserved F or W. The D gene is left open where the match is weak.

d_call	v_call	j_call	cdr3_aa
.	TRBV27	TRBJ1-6	CASRDSNSYNSPLHF
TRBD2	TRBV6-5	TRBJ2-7	CASSYSNQGGSEQYF
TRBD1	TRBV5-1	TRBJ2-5	CASWDRETQYF
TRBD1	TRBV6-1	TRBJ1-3	CASTWDSLERTIYF
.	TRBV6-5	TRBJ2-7	CASSSITGGGYEQYF
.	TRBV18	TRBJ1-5	CASSDGLNQPQHF
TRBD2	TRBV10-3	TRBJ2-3	CAISDYQAGGTDTQYF
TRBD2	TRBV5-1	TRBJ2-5	CASSLTASGLETQYF
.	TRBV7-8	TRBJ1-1	CASKGGAGEAFF
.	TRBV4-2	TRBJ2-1	CASSQERGRHNEQFF
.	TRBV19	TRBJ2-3	CASSSGSTDTQYF
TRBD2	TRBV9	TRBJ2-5	CASSVVDSGGPQTQYF
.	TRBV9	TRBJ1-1	CASSPITSEAFF
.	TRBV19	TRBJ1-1	CASSNTGIRAEAFF
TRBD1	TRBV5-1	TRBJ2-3	CASSYRTGRTDTQYF
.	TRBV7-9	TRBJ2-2	CASSLGQPTGELFF
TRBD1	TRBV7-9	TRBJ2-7	CASSLGGRGPYEQYF
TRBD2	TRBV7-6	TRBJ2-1	CASSLGRGGFYEQFF
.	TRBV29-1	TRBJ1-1	CSVREGTGNTEAFF
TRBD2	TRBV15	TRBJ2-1	CATSSLAGKVNEQFF
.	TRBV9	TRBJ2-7	CASSVGYRDYEQYF
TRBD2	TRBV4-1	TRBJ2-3	CASSQQAGGRGTQYF
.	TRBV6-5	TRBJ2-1	CASSPRGVEQFF
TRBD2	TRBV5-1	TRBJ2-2	CASSLGAGATGELFF
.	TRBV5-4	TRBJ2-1	CASSLQHPGESNEQFF
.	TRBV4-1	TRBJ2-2	CASSQEEGGGANTGELFF
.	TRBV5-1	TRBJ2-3	CASSLAGDGTDTQYF
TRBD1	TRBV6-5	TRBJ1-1	CASRSDRGNTEAFF
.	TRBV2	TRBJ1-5	CASSLTGSQNQPQHF
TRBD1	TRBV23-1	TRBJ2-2	CASSNTGGNTGELFF
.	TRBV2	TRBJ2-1	CASSEADLSRNEQFF
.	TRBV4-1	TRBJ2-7	CASSQSTGSYEQYF
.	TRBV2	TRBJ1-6	CASKEQGQYNSPLHF
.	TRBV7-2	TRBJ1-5	CASSLGGWSASNQPQHF
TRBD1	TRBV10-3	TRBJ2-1	CAISGLIGQGRGEQFF
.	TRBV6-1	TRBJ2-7	CASSATGLEQYF
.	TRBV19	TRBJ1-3	CASTSTYSSGNTIYF
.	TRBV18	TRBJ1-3	CASSPPARPTSGNTIYF
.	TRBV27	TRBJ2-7	CASSFGRSSYEQYF
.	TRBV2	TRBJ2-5	CASSEGQIFQETQYF
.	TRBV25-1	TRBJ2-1	CASSEYSGLSYNEQFF
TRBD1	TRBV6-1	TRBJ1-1	CASRRTGAAEAFF
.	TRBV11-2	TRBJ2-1	CASSLQGQPYNEQFF
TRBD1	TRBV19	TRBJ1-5	CASRIGVGQGEYQPQHF
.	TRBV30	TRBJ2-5	CARGAGAQETQYF